This T cell receptor (beta chain) was obtained from a study of T cell responses to AZD1222 COVID-19 vaccine (dated by TCRdb to the early 2020s). Regarding the complete study: AZD1222 recipients with second doses at about 4 weeks or about 12 weeks were pooled, because spike-specific TCR depth and breadth did not differ between schedules. A total of 233 trial participants underwent TCR sequencing, of whom 200 to 220 received two doses of AZD1222 and around 25 received two doses of the MenACWY control vaccine. Trial participants were enrolled into age subgroups of 18-55, 56-69 and 70-plus years, which contained about 160, 30 and 59 TCR-sequenced participants, respectively.

The CDR3 regions of human TCRbeta chains were analyzed by immunosequencing. Processing in the source paper ran as follows. TCRs in the repertoires were matched against a reference library of SARS-CoV-2-specific TCRs that had been generated with the MIRA antigen-specificity platform. Breadth was defined as the fraction of unique TCRs that were SARS-CoV-2-associated, and depth was defined as the fraction of total T cells that were SARS-CoV-2-associated. Using the MIRA data, every spike-specific TCR was mapped to the spike region that the TCR reacted to and assigned to either a CD4 or a CD8 class. Log10-transformed breadth and depth values were compared by one-way ANOVA with Sidak's multiple comparisons tests. TCRdb re-hosts the immuneACCESS table, in-frame sequences only. Its copies lack some clones; in the studies checked, an unresolved V gene accounts for under half of them, and the cause for the rest is not known. Clone size and the V and J calls come from that table; the DNA yielded D and trimming. The sample profile shows 97,000 or so clones; around 87% of them were found once. In total, the top ten clones hold approximately 5.1% of the sample.

Comment on this clone: Which antigen it targets is not known. The input lacks base qualities; no much larger clone sits a single base away.

Overall results and qualifications from the work: Because no samples from the day 14 peak response were available, repertoires could be characterized only after the peak T cell response. The 56-69-year group was small, and its depth increase did not reach significance, likely because of low power. Most participants were white British and females outnumbered males, and the authors suggested that clonal diversity may have been underestimated. Only five to seven AZD1222 recipients were SARS-CoV-2 seropositive at baseline, limiting conclusions about previously exposed vaccinees. The vaccine-associated CD4 TCRs covered the entire spike protein, and the dominant responses fell in regions 160-218 and 743-854. Epitopes outside the regions mutated in the B.1.351 and B.1.1.7 variants were reportedly recognized by nearly half of the unique spike-specific TCRs. After two AZD1222 doses, both the breadth and the depth of spike-specific TCRs were significantly higher than at day 0 and than in MenACWY recipients.

The sample's time point label, in plain terms: baseline before first vaccination. The vaccinee samples were drawn from two UK trials, COV001 and COV002, one of which was a single-blind randomized controlled phase 2/3 trial testing AZD1222 (ChAdOx1 nCoV-19) in healthy adults. Trial participant PBMC samples were collected at day 0 and day 28 after the second dose for TCRbeta chain sequencing. This receptor was taken from an adult in good health. The source was peripheral blood, collected on day 0 of AZD1222 vaccination.

The CDR3 reads CASMGPLANEQYF. The nucleotide sequence reads as follows: TGTGCCAGCATGGGCCCGCTAGCCAACGAGCAGTACTTC. The chain couples TRBV6-5 to TRBJ2-7; tentative D gene TRBD2, with 5 bases matching. V and J are truncated by 7 bases and 5 bases respectively, leaving an intervening sequence of 15 bases. The CDR3 runs 13 residues from the cysteine to the phenylalanine. The read is trimmed to its CDR3 DNA, 39 bases read in frame from base 1. According to the germline V gene, CDR1 reads MNHEY and CDR2 reads SVGAGI.